This TCR beta chain emerged from a study of beta chain features in type 1 diabetes. Overall study context: Healthy donors, compared against patients, showed similar age, gender and cell yields. Study results and caveats: PCR, the amplification step, might favor shorter templates, equally in patients and controls.

This CDR3 comprises 13 residues. Germline CDR1 SGHAT, CDR2 FQDESV (reference sequence). J gave up 4 bases and V 4 bases, and 2 bases lay outside the gene matches. Remarks on this clone: Its antigen is unknown.

Reverse transcription of all isolated RNA meant that expressed TCRB transcripts were sequenced. The assay was immunoSEQ multiplex PCR, and TCRdb's table has in-frame clones only and misses some. Here the sample spans about 160,000 clones, roughly 9% being singletons. The sequence was collected from a woman aged 18-29 years in good health. The chain links TRBV11-1 to TRBJ1-2, with TRBD1 matching over 8 bases. The sequencing input was central memory CD4+ T cells from blood. The CDR3 DNA sequence: TGTGCCAGCAGCTCCGGACAGGGCTATGGCTACACCTTC. Protein: CASSSGQGYGYTF.